This T cell receptor (beta chain) was sequenced in a study of CD8 T cells in ankylosing spondylitis. Points from the study as a whole: Prior literature has documented some motif variants in synovial fluid and blood from reactive arthritis. It was reported that disease-linked clones were significantly enriched in matched ankylosing spondylitis synovial fluid.

After removal of 8 bases from V and 1 base from J, the junction contained 11 bases not matched to a gene. Germline values: CDR1 SQVTM, CDR2 ANQGSEA. This CDR3 contains 14 residues. Via MiXCR, TCRdb re-called the 5' RACE reads, giving one row per CDR3 protein. The sample lists under 450,000 distinct CDR3 sequences, 20% to 25% seen once, with under 15% in the top ten. This clonotype appeared a single time. Its antigen is still unknown. Sequencing was carried out using blood, either unsorted or a sorted T cell fraction (not recorded which). The genes are TRBV29-1 and TRBJ2-7, with TRBD1 matching 7 bases. The clonotype comes from a male donor with ankylosing spondylitis or in good health (not recorded which). CDR3 residues: CSTSEGRGSYEQYF. The CDR3 nucleotides are TGCAGCACCTCAGAGGGCAGGGGGTCCTACGAGCAGTACTTC.